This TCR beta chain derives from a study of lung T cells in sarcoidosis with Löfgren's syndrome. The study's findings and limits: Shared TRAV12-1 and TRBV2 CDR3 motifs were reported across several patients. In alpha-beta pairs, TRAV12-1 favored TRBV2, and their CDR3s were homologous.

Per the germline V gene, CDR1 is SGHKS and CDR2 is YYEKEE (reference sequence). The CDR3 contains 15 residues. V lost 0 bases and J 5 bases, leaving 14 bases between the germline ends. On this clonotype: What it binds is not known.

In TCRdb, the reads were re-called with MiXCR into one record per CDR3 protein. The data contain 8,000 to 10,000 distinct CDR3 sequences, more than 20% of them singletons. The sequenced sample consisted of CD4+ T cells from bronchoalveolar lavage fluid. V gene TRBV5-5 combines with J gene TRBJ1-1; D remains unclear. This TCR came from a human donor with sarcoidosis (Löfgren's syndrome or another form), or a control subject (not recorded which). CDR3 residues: CASSLAAGVRTEAFF. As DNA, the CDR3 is TGTGCCAGCAGCTTGGCCGCGGGCGTTCGAACTGAAGCTTTCTTT.